This is a list of T cell receptor beta chains from one sample in a study of shared clonotypes between healthy human individuals. Measured with immunoSEQ multiplex PCR; TCRdb has only the in-frame clones, and not every one. The data show 2.5 million or so clones, about 92% seen once. The sequenced sample was naive CD4+ T cells sorted from blood. The origin of the receptors is a man in his late teens or twenties in good health. Both conserved end residues are part of each CDR3. The D gene is left open where the match is weak. For some rows the clone size is stated as once, few or many, or as a class when expanded; others skip it.

abundance	v_gene	j_gene	d_gene	CDR3aa	CDR3nt
-	TRBV5-1	TRBJ2-3	-	CASSRGTFTTDTQYF	TGCGCCAGCAGCCGGGGGACATTTACCACAGATACGCAGTATTTT
-	TRBV25-1	TRBJ1-1	-	CASSAGRNTEAFF	TGTGCCAGCAGTGCGGGGAGGAACACTGAAGCTTTCTTT
-	TRBV2	TRBJ2-5	-	CASRPNEKTQYF	TGTGCCAGCAGGCCTAACGAAAAGACCCAGTACTTC
-	TRBV28	TRBJ1-5	-	CASIPQRNQPQHF	TGTGCCAGCATCCCCCAGCGGAATCAGCCCCAGCATTTT
-	TRBV5-1	TRBJ1-3	-	CASSYNLDSGNTIYF	TGCGCCAGCAGCTACAATTTGGACTCTGGAAACACCATATATTTT
-	TRBV27	TRBJ1-1	-	CASSSPGSPAFF	TGTGCCAGCAGTTCACCAGGGAGCCCGGCTTTCTTT
-	TRBV19	TRBJ2-5	-	CASSMVSEETQYF	TGTGCCAGTAGTATGGTGTCTGAGGAGACCCAGTACTTC
-	TRBV9	TRBJ2-1	-	CASSVATLPRDEQFF	TGTGCCAGCAGCGTAGCTACGCTCCCTCGGGATGAGCAGTTCTTC
-	TRBV14	TRBJ2-2	-	CASSLRTSANTGELFF	TGTGCCAGCAGCCTGCGGACTTCCGCGAACACCGGGGAGCTGTTTTTT
-	TRBV7-2	TRBJ2-1	TRBD2	CASSLGAGGNYNEQFF	TGTGCCAGCAGCTTAGGGGCGGGAGGTAACTACAATGAGCAGTTCTTC
-	TRBV7-8	TRBJ2-6	-	CASSLVTGLPGANVLTF	TGTGCCAGCAGCTTAGTAACAGGGTTACCTGGGGCCAACGTCCTGACTTTC
-	TRBV20-1	TRBJ2-3	-	CSANRDTQYF	TGCAGTGCGAACAGGGATACGCAGTATTTT
once	TRBV19	TRBJ1-3	TRBD1	CASTSYRDRGIAGNTIYF	TGTGCCAGTACCTCCTACCGGGACAGGGGGATCGCTGGAAACACCATATATTTT
-	TRBV19	TRBJ1-6	-	CASSKARSSYNSPLHF	TGTGCCAGTAGTAAGGCCCGAAGCTCCTATAATTCACCCCTCCACTTT
-	TRBV2	TRBJ2-2	TRBD2	CASRGGAATGELFF	TGTGCCAGCAGGGGAGGGGCAGCCACCGGGGAGCTGTTTTTT
-	TRBV30	TRBJ2-1	TRBD2	CAWVFGGGANEQFF	TGTGCCTGGGTCTTTGGCGGGGGGGCCAATGAGCAGTTCTTC
-	TRBV29-1	TRBJ2-7	TRBD2	CSVVSGGSYEQYF	TGCAGCGTTGTTAGCGGGGGGTCCTACGAGCAGTACTTC
-	TRBV5-1	TRBJ2-7	TRBD1	CASSFGTGLSSYEQYF	TGCGCCAGCAGCTTCGGGACAGGGCTGAGCTCCTACGAGCAGTACTTC
-	TRBV10-3	TRBJ1-1	-	CAISSSANTEAFF	TGTGCCATCAGTTCATCCGCGAACACTGAAGCTTTCTTT
-	TRBV19	TRBJ1-5	-	CASSVQGGQPQHF	TGTGCCAGTAGTGTGCAGGGAGGTCAGCCCCAGCATTTT
once	TRBV15	TRBJ2-7	-	CATSRFSYEQYF	TGTGCCACCAGCAGATTTTCCTACGAGCAGTACTTC
few	TRBV9	TRBJ1-2	TRBD1	CASSPTGVRGYTF	TGTGCCAGCAGCCCTACAGGGGTCCGCGGCTACACCTTC
once	TRBV6-6	TRBJ2-5	-	CASRSRGQETQYF	TGTGCCAGCAGGAGTCGGGGGCAAGAGACCCAGTACTTC
-	TRBV18	TRBJ2-3	-	CASSPTSMGTDTQYF	TGTGCCAGCTCACCCACTAGCATGGGCACAGATACGCAGTATTTT
-	TRBV7-3	TRBJ1-5	-	CASSLTGQPNQPQHF	TGTGCCAGCAGCTTAACCGGACAGCCCAATCAGCCCCAGCATTTT
-	TRBV12-5	TRBJ2-1	-	CASGSPGGRSNEQFF	TGTGCTAGTGGATCTCCCGGGGGGCGCAGCAATGAGCAGTTCTTC
-	TRBV10-2	TRBJ2-7	TRBD1	CASSELGQGYTYEQYF	TGCGCCAGCAGTGAGTTGGGACAGGGTTACACCTACGAGCAGTACTTC
-	TRBV6-5	TRBJ1-6	-	CASSPTGPSSPLHF	TGTGCCAGCAGTCCGACCGGGCCATCATCACCCCTCCACTTT
once	TRBV5-8	TRBJ1-3	-	CASRYTLPGNTIYF	TGTGCCAGCAGGTACACCCTGCCCGGAAACACCATATATTTT